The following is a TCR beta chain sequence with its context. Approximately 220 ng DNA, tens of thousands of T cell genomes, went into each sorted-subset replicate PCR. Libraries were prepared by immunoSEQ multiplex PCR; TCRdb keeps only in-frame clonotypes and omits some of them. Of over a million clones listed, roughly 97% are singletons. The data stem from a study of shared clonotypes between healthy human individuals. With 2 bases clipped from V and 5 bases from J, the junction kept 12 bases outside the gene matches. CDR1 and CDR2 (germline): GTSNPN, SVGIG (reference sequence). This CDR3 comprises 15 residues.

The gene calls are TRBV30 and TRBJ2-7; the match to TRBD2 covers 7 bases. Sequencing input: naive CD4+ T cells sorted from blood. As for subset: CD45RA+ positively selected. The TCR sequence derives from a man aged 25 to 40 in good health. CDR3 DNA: TGTGCCTGGAGTCGTGGTGGGGGGGGTCTCGACGAGCAGTACTTC. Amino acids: CAWSRGGGGLDEQYF.